This T cell receptor beta chain comes out of a study of T cell responses to AZD1222 COVID-19 vaccine. Study results and limitations: Once two AZD1222 doses were given, Spike-specific TCR breadth and depth went up.

CDR3 length equals 15 residues. Germline CDR1 is PRHDT and CDR2 is FYEKMQ (reference sequence). V shed 0 bases and J 6 bases; nucleotides not matched to a gene: 3. TCRdb's table, derived via immunoSEQ multiplex PCR, lists solely in-frame clones and lacks some. The data contain 89,000 or so clones, around 90% of them singletons. About this clone: Its antigen is unidentified.

This receptor was obtained from an adult who received the AZD1222 COVID-19 vaccine. Sequenced here: peripheral blood, sampled 28 days after the second AZD1222 dose. J is TRBJ2-1 and V is TRBV13; TRBD2 matches 9 bases. The CDR3, as DNA: TGTGCCAGCAGCTTAGGGTCTAGCGGGGTCAATGAGCAGTTCTTC. This codes for CASSLGSSGVNEQFF.